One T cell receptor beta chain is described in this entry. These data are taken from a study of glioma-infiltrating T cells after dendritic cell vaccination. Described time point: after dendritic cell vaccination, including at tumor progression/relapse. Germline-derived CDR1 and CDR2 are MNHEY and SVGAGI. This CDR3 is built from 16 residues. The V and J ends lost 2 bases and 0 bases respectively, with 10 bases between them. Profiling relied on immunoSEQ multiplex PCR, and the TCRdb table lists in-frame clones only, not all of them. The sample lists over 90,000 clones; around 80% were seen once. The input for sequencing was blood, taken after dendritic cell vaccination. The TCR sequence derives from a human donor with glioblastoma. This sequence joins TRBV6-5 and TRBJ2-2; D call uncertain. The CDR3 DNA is TGTGCCAGCAGTTACCATGGCATCGCGAACACCGGGGAGCTGTTTTTT. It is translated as CASSYHGIANTGELFF.